This record concerns one TCR beta chain sequence. The antigen is undetermined. The sample comes from a study of Ad26.COV2.S vaccination and SARS-CoV-2 variants. At the level of the study: Ad26.COV2.S was injected intramuscularly once or twice, 56 days apart.

Overall study findings and caveats: Quantification of TCR breadth and depth may have yielded underestimates of total T cell responses.

Clones were read by immunoSEQ multiplex PCR, and TCRdb kept only the in-frame ones, dropping some. The data show approximately 420,000 clones, 75% to 90% seen once. This sample's treatment: roughly 20 received Ad26.COV2.S at low or high dose, single or two shots; 5 received placebo; per-sample allocation not given. The samples were gathered on day 63 after the first injection of vaccine or placebo. This specimen consisted of peripheral blood, obtained in a trial of Ad26.COV2.S vaccine versus placebo. The sequence was obtained from a person between 18 and 65 years old who received the Ad26.COV2.S COVID-19 vaccine or a placebo.

The CDR3 coding sequence is TGTGCCACCAGCAGACCCTTTGGTGGCTACACCTTC. It codes for CATSRPFGGYTF. The V call is TRBV15, the J call TRBJ1-2; unclear D gene. The germline V and J ends were trimmed by 2 bases and 7 bases, with 8 bases remaining between them. The CDR3 extends over 12 amino acids. Germline V gene sequence: CDR1 LNHNV, CDR2 YYDKDF (reference sequence).